This TCR beta chain was obtained from a study of identical twins. Study findings and constraints: Weaker excess twin sharing was seen among beta out-of-frame sequences.

Germline CDR1 is SGHAT and CDR2 is FQNNGV. V was shortened by 1 base and J by 3 bases, with 13 bases between the two germline ends. CDR3 length: 16 residues. The authors used template switching to add a universal primer site and gave cDNA unique molecular identifiers. TCRdb re-called the 5' RACE reads through MiXCR, storing one row per CDR3 protein. The data contain hundreds of thousands of distinct CDR3 sequences, 8.6% of them singletons. This clonotype was detected many times. Antigen specificity is unknown. These data were likewise used in another study, on yellow fever vaccine responses in identical twins.

The chain employs TRBV11-2 and TRBJ1-5; TRBD1 is a possible D gene (6 bases). Sequenced: PBMCs. This TCR was sampled from a woman between 18 and 29 years old in good health. CDR3 residues: CASSLGQGLVNQPQHF. The CDR3 DNA is TGTGCCAGCAGCTTAGGTCAGGGGCTAGTCAATCAGCCCCAGCATTTT.